This T cell receptor beta chain was retrieved from a study of radiation and T cells in renal cell carcinoma. Overall study results and limits: Without pretreatment biopsies, baseline tumor clonotype presence was undetermined.

Trimming shortened V by 6 bases and J by 10 bases, and 3 bases separated the two germline ends. Germline loops: CDR1 MDHEN, CDR2 SYDVKM. The CDR3 spans 8 residues. This table comes from immunoSEQ multiplex PCR, and its TCRdb copy is limited to in-frame clones, with some not included. In the table there are about 73,000 clones, around four fifths of which are singletons. As regards this clone: Its antigen remains unknown.

As for time point: blood 4 weeks post-SBRT, at nephrectomy. As for treatment: 15 Gy SBRT to primary tumor, nephrectomy 4 weeks later. Nephrectomy followed 15 Gy stereotactic body radiation by 4 weeks. The rearrangement joins TRBV28 to TRBJ1-1, with D unresolved. Material: blood, obtained from a patient whose treatment included radiotherapy and nephrectomy. This sequence was found in a woman aged 55-69 years with renal cell carcinoma. The CDR3 loop reads CASRRAFF. The CDR3 coding sequence is TGTGCCAGCAGGAGAGCTTTCTTT.